The rows below give T cell receptor beta chains drawn from one sample of a study of cytotoxic CD8 clonotypes in ibrutinib-treated CLL. This table comes from immunoSEQ multiplex PCR, and its TCRdb copy is limited to in-frame clones, with some not included. The sample contains some 310,000 clones, roughly 80% of which appear only once. The material was PBMCs, obtained before ibrutinib treatment. The origin of the receptors is a human donor with chronic lymphocytic leukemia. Each CDR3 is given with its conserved first and last residue. Fields, in order: J gene, D gene, clone size, V gene, CDR3 protein, CDR3 DNA. The D gene is left open where the match is weak. The listing skips clone size in some rows; elsewhere it reads once, few, many or a size class.

TRBJ2-7 | TRBD2 | - | TRBV4-2 | CASSQDVTSGRTEQYF | TGTGCCAGCAGCCAAGACGTTACTAGCGGGAGGACCGAGCAGTACTTC
TRBJ2-7 | - | - | TRBV7-2 | CASSRQPSYEQYF | TGTGCCAGCAGTAGACAGCCATCCTACGAGCAGTACTTC
TRBJ2-3 | TRBD1 | - | TRBV9 | CASSVGTGGVLTGPTDTQYF | TGTGCCAGCAGCGTAGGGACAGGGGGCGTTCTAACTGGACCCACAGATACGCAGTATTTT
TRBJ1-2 | TRBD1 | - | TRBV29-1 | CSVVPGGYGYTF | TGCAGCGTTGTCCCAGGGGGGTATGGCTACACCTTC
TRBJ2-7 | TRBD1 | few | TRBV9 | CASEGQGSYEQYF | TGTGCCAGCGAGGGACAGGGATCCTACGAGCAGTACTTC
TRBJ2-1 | - | - | TRBV11-2 | CASSLGPTNEQFF | TGTGCCAGCAGCTTAGGACCAACCAATGAGCAGTTCTTC
TRBJ2-7 | - | few | TRBV27 | CASSWGRHSSYEQYF | TGTGCCAGCAGCTGGGGACGCCATAGCTCCTACGAGCAGTACTTC
TRBJ2-1 | TRBD2 | - | TRBV30 | CAWGNQGPKLNQVSGMSYNEQFF | TGTGCCTGGGGAAATCAGGGACCGAAACTAAACCAGGTTAGCGGGATGTCTTACAATGAGCAGTTCTTC
TRBJ2-5 | - | - | TRBV30 | CAWRGGWGAAQETQYF | TGTGCCTGGAGGGGAGGTTGGGGGGCGGCCCAAGAGACCCAGTACTTC
TRBJ2-3 | - | - | TRBV5-4 | CASSSGTGASTDTQYF | TGTGCCAGCAGCAGCGGGACAGGAGCTAGCACAGATACGCAGTATTTT
TRBJ1-5 | - | - | TRBV18 | CASSPPSGRQPQHF | TGTGCCAGCTCACCACCGTCAGGGCGTCAGCCCCAGCATTTT
TRBJ2-7 | - | - | TRBV4-3 | CASSQDAGRRYEQYF | TGCGCCAGCAGCCAAGACGCCGGGAGACGATACGAGCAGTACTTC
TRBJ2-5 | - | few | TRBV7-2 | CASSPNAVQETQYF | TGTGCCAGCAGCCCGAATGCGGTTCAAGAGACCCAGTACTTC
TRBJ2-5 | - | - | TRBV18 | CASSSTGTETQYF | TGTGCCAGCTCATCGACAGGCACAGAGACCCAGTACTTC
TRBJ2-5 | TRBD2 | - | TRBV10-3 | CAISDPTGLAGVETQYF | TGTGCCATCAGTGACCCGACTGGGCTAGCGGGAGTTGAGACCCAGTACTTC
TRBJ2-7 | - | - | TRBV28 | CASSFEQYF | TGTGCCAGCAGTTTCGAGCAGTACTTC
TRBJ2-1 | - | - | TRBV29-1 | CSGKESSYNEQFF | TGCAGCGGTAAAGAGAGCTCCTACAATGAGCAGTTCTTC
TRBJ2-7 | TRBD2 | - | TRBV29-1 | CSVSWGTSGTYEQYF | TGCAGCGTCTCGTGGGGGACTAGCGGGACTTACGAGCAGTACTTC
TRBJ2-1 | TRBD1 | - | TRBV11-2 | CASSATGGLFSEQFF | TGTGCCAGCAGCGCGACAGGGGGATTGTTCTCTGAGCAGTTCTTC
TRBJ2-1 | TRBD2 | - | TRBV9 | CASSVAVAGSNEQFF | TGTGCCAGCAGCGTAGCGGTAGCGGGAAGCAATGAGCAGTTCTTC
TRBJ2-3 | - | - | TRBV7-6 | CASSLGGAGTQYF | TGTGCCAGCAGCTTAGGAGGTGCGGGGACGCAGTATTTT
TRBJ2-5 | - | - | TRBV5-1 | CASSSLGQQETQYF | TGCGCCAGCAGCTCCCTGGGCCAGCAAGAGACCCAGTACTTC
TRBJ2-7 | TRBD1 | few | TRBV27 | CASSAPGQAYEQYF | TGTGCCAGCAGTGCCCCGGGACAGGCCTACGAGCAGTACTTC
TRBJ2-1 | - | - | TRBV29-1 | CSVESTQGGYNEQFF | TGCAGCGTTGAATCAACCCAGGGAGGCTACAATGAGCAGTTCTTC
TRBJ2-5 | TRBD2 | - | TRBV9 | CASSVGLAGVAETQYF | TGTGCCAGCAGCGTAGGACTAGCGGGAGTTGCAGAGACCCAGTACTTC
TRBJ1-4 | - | - | TRBV5-1 | CASSPQGVVDNEKLFF | TGCGCCAGCAGCCCCCAAGGGGTGGTGGATAATGAAAAACTGTTTTTT
TRBJ2-7 | TRBD1 | once | TRBV9 | CASSVSGGYYEQYF | TGTGCCAGCAGCGTATCAGGGGGCTACTACGAGCAGTACTTC
TRBJ2-3 | TRBD2 | few | TRBV27 | CASSLLAGVTDTQYF | TGTGCCAGCAGTTTACTAGCGGGAGTCACAGATACGCAGTATTTT
TRBJ2-7 | - | - | TRBV5-1 | CASSLHRYEQYF | TGCGCCAGCAGCCTCCACAGATACGAGCAGTACTTC
TRBJ2-7 | TRBD1 | once | TRBV28 | CASMGQGLYEQYF | TGTGCCAGCATGGGACAGGGTCTATACGAGCAGTACTTC
TRBJ2-2 | TRBD2 | - | TRBV4-3 | CASSPPRVVAGRAGELFF | TGCGCCAGCAGCCCTCCCCGGGTGGTAGCGGGTCGAGCCGGGGAGCTGTTTTTT
TRBJ2-3 | - | few | TRBV30 | CAWSYVGGTDTQYF | TGTGCCTGGAGTTATGTGGGGGGCACAGATACGCAGTATTTT
TRBJ1-1 | - | few | TRBV2 | CASSWTAMNTEAFF | TGTGCCAGCAGTTGGACAGCAATGAACACTGAAGCTTTCTTT
TRBJ2-2 | TRBD1 | - | TRBV7-8 | CASSPGQGATLVGELFF | TGTGCCAGCAGCCCAGGACAGGGGGCTACCCTTGTCGGGGAGCTGTTTTTT
TRBJ2-1 | - | - | TRBV27 | CASSFFGRPQFF | TGTGCCAGCAGTTTTTTCGGTAGACCACAGTTCTTC
TRBJ2-4 | - | - | TRBV4-1 | CASSQVGRVAKNIQYF | TGCGCCAGCAGCCAAGTTGGCAGGGTAGCCAAAAACATTCAGTACTTC
TRBJ2-2 | TRBD2 | - | TRBV11-1 | CASSLREGRPGELFF | TGTGCCAGCAGCTTACGGGAGGGCCGTCCCGGGGAGCTGTTTTTT
TRBJ2-5 | TRBD2 | - | TRBV11-1 | CASSLTSGSEETQYF | TGTGCCAGCAGCTTGACTAGCGGGAGTGAAGAGACCCAGTACTTC
TRBJ2-3 | - | many | TRBV11-3 | CASSPSTTGITDTQYF | TGTGCCAGCAGCCCTTCCACAACGGGGATCACAGATACGCAGTATTTT
TRBJ2-3 | - | - | TRBV7-8 | CASSARSGPTDTQYF | TGTGCCAGCAGCGCACGTAGCGGACCCACAGATACGCAGTATTTT
TRBJ2-7 | TRBD1 | few | TRBV6-5 | CASSRTGLTYEQYF | TGTGCCAGCAGTCGGACAGGGTTAACCTACGAGCAGTACTTC
TRBJ2-5 | TRBD1 | - | TRBV30 | CAWTGQALYF | TGTGCCTGGACCGGACAGGCTTTGTACTTC
TRBJ2-5 | TRBD1 | - | TRBV9 | CASSGTRDRVAETQYF | TGTGCCAGCAGCGGAACCCGGGACAGGGTTGCCGAGACCCAGTACTTC
TRBJ1-3 | - | - | TRBV2 | CASSARTSGNTIYF | TGTGCCAGCAGTGCCCGGACGTCTGGAAACACCATATATTTT
TRBJ2-1 | TRBD2 | - | TRBV28 | CASTQSVLAGNNEQFF | TGTGCCAGCACCCAAAGTGTACTAGCGGGAAACAATGAGCAGTTCTTC
TRBJ1-1 | TRBD1 | - | TRBV28 | CASSNRGRGTEAFF | TGTGCCAGCAGTAACAGGGGGCGAGGGACTGAAGCTTTCTTT
TRBJ1-2 | - | once | TRBV4-3 | CASSQDRAGRADGYTF | TGCGCCAGCAGCCAAGATAGGGCAGGGAGGGCGGATGGCTACACCTTC
TRBJ2-7 | - | - | TRBV4-1 | CASSQRDGDYEQYF | TGCGCCAGCAGCCAGAGGGACGGAGACTACGAGCAGTACTTC
TRBJ2-5 | - | - | TRBV4-3 | CASSQDLRETQYF | TGCGCCAGCAGCCAAGACTTGCGGGAGACCCAGTACTTC
TRBJ1-2 | - | few | TRBV28 | CASSLGGNGYTF | TGTGCCAGCAGTTTAGGAGGGAATGGCTACACCTTC
TRBJ2-1 | - | - | TRBV6-5 | CASSYHRDGEQFF | TGTGCCAGCAGTTACCACAGGGACGGTGAGCAGTTCTTC
TRBJ2-1 | - | few | TRBV5-6 | CASSPNMYGEQFF | TGTGCCAGCAGCCCGAACATGTACGGTGAGCAGTTCTTC
TRBJ1-3 | - | once | TRBV2 | CASVITYSGPGNTIYF | TGTGCCAGCGTCATCACCTACTCGGGTCCTGGAAACACCATATATTTT
TRBJ2-2 | - | - | TRBV6-4 | CASSEIFRTDTGELFF | TGTGCCAGCAGTGAGATATTTCGGACAGACACCGGGGAGCTGTTTTTT
TRBJ2-7 | TRBD2 | - | TRBV5-5 | CASSSNWLGLAGVYEQYF | TGTGCCAGCAGCTCAAATTGGTTGGGACTAGCGGGAGTCTACGAGCAGTACTTC
TRBJ2-7 | TRBD1 | - | TRBV28 | CASSPGQATYEQYF | TGTGCCAGCAGTCCGGGACAGGCCACCTACGAGCAGTACTTC
TRBJ2-5 | - | once | TRBV7-8 | CASSQNWGETQYF | TGTGCCAGCAGCCAGAACTGGGGGGAGACCCAGTACTTC
TRBJ1-1 | - | - | TRBV19 | CASSRGVNTEAFF | TGTGCCAGTAGTAGGGGGGTGAACACTGAAGCTTTCTTT
TRBJ2-7 | - | few | TRBV5-1 | CASSLVLQGGSEQYF | TGCGCCAGCAGCTTGGTATTACAGGGCGGTTCCGAGCAGTACTTC
TRBJ2-5 | TRBD1 | - | TRBV29-1 | CSVWDRGSQETQYF | TGCAGCGTATGGGACAGGGGGTCCCAAGAGACCCAGTACTTC